This TCR beta chain is from a study of T-cell reconstitution after alpha-beta-depleted transplantation in children. Worth noting for this clonotype: Its specificity is not known.

Using unique molecular identifiers, the investigators prepared the TCRbeta library. One entry per CDR3 protein, called by TCRdb with MiXCR from the PCR reads. Here the sample spans about 440,000 distinct CDR3 sequences, approximately 41% being singletons. Overall study results and limits: By about two months after transplant, alpha-beta T cells reportedly arose from several hundred graft clones that had expanded. Where some patients showed high TCRbeta diversity at day 60, it came from recipient T cells and thymic progenitors that had survived. T-cell numbers and diversity, one year after transplant, stemmed largely from T cells that were newly produced.

With 5 bases removed from V and 8 bases from J, the gap between germline ends came to 22 bases. CDR3 length equals 16 residues. The TCR was taken from a girl aged 2 to 9 with aplastic anemia, due to receive a stem cell transplant. This chain connects TRBV12-3 or TRBV12-4 to TRBJ1-5; weak D call: TRBD1 (5 bases). The specimen was PBMCs, collected before TCRalphabeta/CD19-depleted stem cell transplant. The CDR3 spells CASSPGRGRANEPQHF. The CDR3 region has the DNA TGTGCCAGCAGTCCGGGGAGGGGAAGGGCAAATGAGCCCCAGCATTTT.